A few counts support the clone carrying this T cell receptor beta chain. In Seattle, patients joined the study during active infection and were tracked longitudinally. Profiling relied on immunoSEQ multiplex PCR, and the TCRdb table lists in-frame clones only, not all of them. The data contain 250,000 to 300,000 clones, roughly 86% of them singletons. Germline assignment: CDR1 MNHEY and CDR2 SVGAGI. The length of the CDR3 is 15 residues. V lost 0 bases and J 3 bases, leaving 9 bases between the germline ends. This sample was taken from a study of blood T cell repertoires in COVID-19. About the research overall: Italy, Spain and the United States were the sources of the convalescent and acute COVID-19 samples.

The V gene is TRBV6-5, the J gene TRBJ1-3; D is unresolved. The clonotype originates from a woman aged 30 to 39 with COVID-19, enrolled during active disease. The material sequenced was peripheral blood. CDR3 protein: CASSYSSTVGNTIYF. The CDR3 DNA reads TGTGCCAGCAGTTACTCGTCAACAGTTGGAAACACCATATATTTT.